This T cell receptor beta chain was profiled in a study of blood T cell repertoires in COVID-19. As originally analysed: Amplification with reference gene primers provided the estimates of nucleated cell counts. The repertoire was sequenced with immunoSEQ multiplex PCR; TCRdb's copy has only in-frame clones and lacks some. That table gives V, J and clone size, and the DNA gave D and trimming. The sample records fewer than 110,000 clones, about 89% being singletons. Germline CDR1 LGHDT, CDR2 YNNKEL (reference sequence). This CDR3 is 15 amino acids long. V lost 1 base and J 5 bases, leaving 12 bases between the germline ends.

The receptor's source is a middle-aged man with acute or convalescent COVID-19. The rearrangement links TRBV3-1 (or the pseudogene TRBV3-2) to TRBJ2-1; D call uncertain. Specimen: peripheral blood. CDR3 loop: CASSQGALVDNEQFF. DNA for the CDR3: TGTGCCAGCAGCCAAGGCGCCCTGGTCGACAATGAGCAGTTCTTC.